The rows below give T cell receptor beta chains drawn from one sample of a study of cytomegalovirus exposure and HLA in healthy donors. Libraries were prepared by immunoSEQ multiplex PCR; TCRdb keeps only in-frame clonotypes and omits some of them. Here the sample spans nearly 300,000 clones, around 86% being singletons. The sequenced sample consisted of PBMCs. Every receptor here comes from a man between 35 and 55 years old in good health and CMV-seropositive. Each CDR3 is given with its conserved first and last residue. The order of the fields is V gene, D gene, clone size, J gene, CDR3 DNA, CDR3 protein. D genes are given only for firm matches. Part of the rows lack a size; the others show once, few, many or a class for expanded clones.

TRBV13	TRBD2	.	TRBJ2-5	TGTGCCAGCAGCCTAGCGGGAGGCGAAGAGACCCAGTACTTC	CASSLAGGEETQYF
TRBV5-4	TRBD1	.	TRBJ1-6	TGTGCCAGCAGCTTTGGGTGGGACAGAGGTAATTCACCCCTCCACTTT	CASSFGWDRGNSPLHF
TRBV5-4	TRBD1	.	TRBJ2-2	TGTGCCAGCAGATCCTCCGGGACAGGGAACACCGGGGAGCTGTTTTTT	CASRSSGTGNTGELFF
TRBV5-1	.	once	TRBJ2-5	TGCGCCAGCAGTGTGAGTACCGTCGGGAACCAAGAGACCCAGTACTTC	CASSVSTVGNQETQYF
TRBV5-1	TRBD2	.	TRBJ2-3	TGCGCCAGCAGCTTGTATGAAGCGGGAGCTGCAGATACGCAGTATTTT	CASSLYEAGAADTQYF
TRBV10-2	.	.	TRBJ1-1	TGCGCCAGCAGTGAGTTCCGGGGATTCACTGAAGCTTTCTTT	CASSEFRGFTEAFF
TRBV5-4	TRBD2	.	TRBJ2-1	TGTGCCAGCAGCTCCTGGGCTAGCGGGCGTCCCTACAATGAGCAGTTCTTC	CASSSWASGRPYNEQFF
TRBV6-5	TRBD2	.	TRBJ2-7	TGTGCCAGCAGTTACAGAACTAGCGGGAGCTACGAGCAGTACTTC	CASSYRTSGSYEQYF
TRBV7-2	TRBD1	once	TRBJ2-2	TGTGCCAGCAGCCGACCCAGGACAGGTGTTAACACCGGGGAGCTGTTTTTT	CASSRPRTGVNTGELFF
TRBV9	.	.	TRBJ1-1	TGTGCCAGCAGCCTATACTACGGGACTGAAGCTTTCTTT	CASSLYYGTEAFF
TRBV30	.	.	TRBJ1-2	TGTGCCTGGACTCAACCGGGACAATACTATGGCTACACCTTC	CAWTQPGQYYGYTF
TRBV27	TRBD1	.	TRBJ1-5	TGTGCCAGCCGTTCGGACAGGGGGAATCAGCCCCAGCATTTT	CASRSDRGNQPQHF
TRBV7-9	.	.	TRBJ2-7	TGTGCCAGCAGCTTAGCTTCCGCCCGAGGCTACGAGCAGTACTTC	CASSLASARGYEQYF
TRBV7-3	TRBD2	once	TRBJ2-1	TGTGCCAGCAGCCTCCGGGGGGATGAGCAGTTCTTC	CASSLRGDEQFF
TRBV18	TRBD2	.	TRBJ2-7	TGTGCCAGCTCACCACCTGCGGGAGGAGGCTACGAGCAGTACTTC	CASSPPAGGGYEQYF
TRBV5-8	TRBD1	.	TRBJ2-3	TGTGCCGACCTCGAGACAGGGGGCTTCTCCGATACGCAGTATTTT	CADLETGGFSDTQYF
TRBV25-1	.	.	TRBJ1-1	TGTGCCAGCAGTGAATATCTACGGGACCGGGCGGGGGCCACTGAAGCTTTCTTT	CASSEYLRDRAGATEAFF
TRBV15	TRBD1	.	TRBJ1-5	TGTGCCACCAGCACGGTAAACCGGGACAGAAATCAGCCCCAGCATTTT	CATSTVNRDRNQPQHF
TRBV11-3	.	.	TRBJ2-1	TGTGCCAGCAGCTTAGCGGCTAGCAGAAACAATGAGCAGTTCTTC	CASSLAASRNNEQFF
TRBV5-8	.	.	TRBJ1-1	TGTGCCAGCAGCTTGGCCGGGTTACGGACTGAAGCTTTCTTT	CASSLAGLRTEAFF
TRBV28	.	.	TRBJ2-1	TGTGCCAGCATCGCCGCTAGCGTAACCTACAATGAGCAGTTCTTC	CASIAASVTYNEQFF
TRBV6-1	TRBD2	.	TRBJ2-5	TGTGCCAGCAGTTTTCTAGCGGGAGCGGAGACCCAGTACTTC	CASSFLAGAETQYF
TRBV27	.	.	TRBJ2-1	TGTGCCAGCAGTTACGGACAGACCCCGGGCAATGAGCAGTTCTTC	CASSYGQTPGNEQFF
TRBV11-2	.	.	TRBJ2-7	TGTGCCAGCAGCTTAGGCGGAAGAAGCTACGAGCAGTACTTC	CASSLGGRSYEQYF
TRBV20-1	.	.	TRBJ2-3	TGCAGTGCCCCTCTCAGAGATACGCAGTATTTT	CSAPLRDTQYF
TRBV18	.	.	TRBJ1-1	TGTGCCAGCTCGCTGTATGGGGCTCGACTTGAAGCTTTCTTT	CASSLYGARLEAFF
TRBV6-6	TRBD2	.	TRBJ2-1	TGTGCCAGCAGTTACGGGACTAGCGGATGGGACAATGAGCAGTTCTTC	CASSYGTSGWDNEQFF
TRBV11-3	TRBD2	.	TRBJ2-7	TGTGCCAGCAGCTTCAGACTAGCGGGAGTGAACCACGAGCAGTACTTC	CASSFRLAGVNHEQYF
TRBV10-3	TRBD2	once	TRBJ2-4	TGTGCCATCAGTGACCGACTAGCGTGGGAGAGGAACGTAGCCAAAAACATTCAGTACTTC	CAISDRLAWERNVAKNIQYF
TRBV10-3	.	.	TRBJ2-5	TGTGCCATCAGGGGAGCCGGGAAACCCCAAGAGACCCAGTACTTC	CAIRGAGKPQETQYF
TRBV7-9	.	.	TRBJ1-2	TGTTCCAGCAGCTTGTTGGGGGACCTCTCAGGGAGGAACGACTATGGCTACACCTTC	CSSSLLGDLSGRNDYGYTF
TRBV5-1	TRBD2	.	TRBJ2-7	TGCGCCAGCAGCTTGGCCCCTAGCGGGAGAAGCGAGCAGTACTTC	CASSLAPSGRSEQYF
TRBV5-1	TRBD1	.	TRBJ1-2	TGCGCCAGCAGCGCGTGGACAGGGTCTGGCTACACCTTC	CASSAWTGSGYTF
TRBV7-3	TRBD2	.	TRBJ2-2	TGTGCCAGCAGCCCGAAACTAGCGGGAGGGTTAAGCGGGGAGCTGTTTTTT	CASSPKLAGGLSGELFF
TRBV6-6	.	.	TRBJ1-1	TGTGCCAGCAGTTCCTCAGGGGACACTGAAGCTTTCTTT	CASSSSGDTEAFF
TRBV13	TRBD1	.	TRBJ1-5	TGTGCCAGCAGCCCTCGACAGGGTCAACAGCCCCAGCATTTT	CASSPRQGQQPQHF
TRBV5-1	TRBD2	.	TRBJ2-5	TGCGCCAGCAGCTTGGGAGTGACTAGCGGGAGGGGCCAAGAGACCCAGTACTTC	CASSLGVTSGRGQETQYF
TRBV6-5	.	few	TRBJ2-7	TGTGCCAGCAGATTAGCGAGCAACTACGAGCAGTACTTC	CASRLASNYEQYF
TRBV19	TRBD1	.	TRBJ2-1	TGTGCCAGTAGGAGAGGGACAGGCGGCAATTCCTACGAGCAGTTCTTC	CASRRGTGGNSYEQFF
TRBV28	.	.	TRBJ2-1	TGTGCCAGCATTGGCGGAACCTCCTACAATGAGCAGTTCTTC	CASIGGTSYNEQFF
TRBV28	.	.	TRBJ2-7	TGTGCCAGCTCTTACCGGGGGTCCTACGAGCAGTACTTC	CASSYRGSYEQYF
TRBV7-7	.	.	TRBJ2-5	TGTGCTAGCAGCTTAGGCGTCGGGGGACGGGTTGAGACCCAGTACTTC	CASSLGVGGRVETQYF
TRBV27	TRBD1	.	TRBJ2-7	TGTGCCAGCAGTTTAAGGGACAGGAACTTCTACGAGCAGTACTTC	CASSLRDRNFYEQYF
TRBV2	TRBD1	.	TRBJ2-5	TGTGCCAGCAGTGAATGGACAGGGGGCGAGACCCAGTACTTC	CASSEWTGGETQYF
TRBV2	TRBD1	.	TRBJ1-2	TGTGCCAGCGAAAGAGACAGGGGCGTGAGTGGCTACACCTTC	CASERDRGVSGYTF
TRBV7-2	TRBD2	.	TRBJ2-2	TGTGCCAGCAGCTTAAGGCCCCCTAGCGGGAGGAACACCGGGGAGCTGTTTTTT	CASSLRPPSGRNTGELFF
TRBV5-1	.	few	TRBJ1-5	TGCGCCAGCAGCCCGGAGGGGAATCAGCCCCAGCATTTT	CASSPEGNQPQHF
TRBV29-1	TRBD1	once	TRBJ1-1	TGCAGCGTTGGTGTAGGGGGCGCTCTTAGCACTGAGGCTTTCTTT	CSVGVGGALSTEAFF
TRBV14	TRBD2	few	TRBJ2-2	TGTGCCAGCAGCCAAACTCGACTAGCGGGTCCGGAAAACACCGGGGAGCTGTTTTTT	CASSQTRLAGPENTGELFF
TRBV27	TRBD1	.	TRBJ2-3	TGTGCCAGCAGTCGGGACAGGTTGCGCACAGATACGCAGTATTTT	CASSRDRLRTDTQYF
TRBV29-1	TRBD2	.	TRBJ2-1	TGCAGCGTCTCCACTAGCGGGTTTAACAATGAGCAGTTCTTC	CSVSTSGFNNEQFF
TRBV5-5	TRBD1	.	TRBJ1-5	TGTGCCAGCAGCCGATCGACAGGGAGAAGGGATCAGCCCCAGCATTTT	CASSRSTGRRDQPQHF
TRBV5-4	TRBD2	.	TRBJ2-2	TGTGCCAGCAGCTTCCTGGCGGGAGGCACCGGGGAGCTGTTTTTT	CASSFLAGGTGELFF
TRBV5-6	.	.	TRBJ2-7	TGTGCCAGCAGCCCCGACAGGATGAGCGAGCAGTACTTC	CASSPDRMSEQYF